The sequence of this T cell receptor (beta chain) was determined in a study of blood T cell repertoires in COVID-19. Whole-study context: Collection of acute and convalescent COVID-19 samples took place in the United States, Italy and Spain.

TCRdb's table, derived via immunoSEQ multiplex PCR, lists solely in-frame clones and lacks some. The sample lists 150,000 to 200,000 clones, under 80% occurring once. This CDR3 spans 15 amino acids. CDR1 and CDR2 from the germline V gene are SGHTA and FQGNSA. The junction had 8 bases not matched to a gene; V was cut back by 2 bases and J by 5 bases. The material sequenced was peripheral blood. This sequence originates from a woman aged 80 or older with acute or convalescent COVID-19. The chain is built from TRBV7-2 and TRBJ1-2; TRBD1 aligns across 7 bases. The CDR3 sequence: CASSLNSGGAYGYTF. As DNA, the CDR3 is TGTGCCAGCAGCTTAAACTCAGGGGGAGCTTATGGCTACACCTTC.